This TCR beta chain is drawn from a study of blood T cell repertoires in COVID-19. Using immunoSEQ multiplex PCR, the repertoire was profiled, and TCRdb retains in-frame clones only, with some absent. The sample holds around 260,000 clones, around 89% seen once. V dropped 0 bases and J dropped 0 bases, with 7 bases sitting between them. The length of the CDR3 is 16 residues. The germline gives CDR1 SGHNT, CDR2 YYREEE (reference sequence). V usage is TRBV5-4 and J usage is TRBJ1-6; D uncertain. Specimen: peripheral blood. This receptor was identified in a man younger than 40 with acute or convalescent COVID-19. The CDR3 spells CASSLGRSSYNSPLHF. CDR3 in DNA: TGTGCCAGCAGCTTGGGGAGGAGCTCCTATAATTCACCCCTCCACTTT.